This entry describes one TCR beta chain. It lacks a known antigen. No base quality information exists; no much larger clone differs at one position. This specimen belongs to a study of blood T cell repertoires in COVID-19 (dated by TCRdb to about 2020). Notes on the research overall: Collaborator samples came from the United States, Italy and Spain and covered acute and convalescent phases of COVID-19. The material from the prospective study consisted of cDNA or gDNA derived from T cells, B-cell-depleted T cells, or PBMCs. Subjects who had been exposed to COVID-19, were actively infected with it, or had recovered from it provided the deeply sampled blood TCRbeta repertoires that made up the dataset. The repertoires were released in a freely available public database intended as a resource for research on the immune response to SARS-CoV-2. Samples came from the ongoing ImmuneRACE study (first 160 participants) plus 1,254 subjects from 6 global collaborators. The sample metadata nearly always contained a de-identified subject ID, COVID-19 status, age in years and sex. Where available, HLA class I and class II types were taken from metadata supplied by the sample provider and were not determined by assay-based typing.

What the work shows at the level of the full study, not this receptor alone: How much clinical and demographic metadata was included differed by source and by participant, and the metadata was provided uncurated.

In Seattle, one collaborating source enrolled patients while the infection was active and tracked those patients longitudinally over the course of disease. The collaborating institutions used their own protocols to collect whole blood in K2EDTA tubes. For TCRbeta analysis, collaborator samples were shipped as frozen whole blood, as isolated PBMCs, or as DNA extracted from either sample type. The immunoSEQ Assay, a bias-controlled multiplex PCR, was used to amplify TCRbeta CDR3 regions from genomic DNA. In the authors' own workflow: Nucleated cell counts per sample were estimated from amplification of reference gene primers within the assay. To quantify the absolute abundance of each unique TCRbeta CDR3 rearrangement, sequence reads were collapsed and filtered. For each sample, productive Simpson clonality was calculated as the square root of Simpson's diversity index across productive rearrangements. TCRdb took this table from immuneACCESS and kept in-frame rearrangements with V and J called. Such tables lack part of the clones; where checked against another copy, unresolved V genes explain under half of the gap, and the rest is unexplained. V and J calls and clone size are given by that table; D and trimming were obtained from the DNA. In all, the sample holds almost 200,000 clones, and 70% to 90% of those were seen once. 0.9% to 0.95% of the sample belongs to the ten largest clones.

Inclusive of the bounding cysteine and phenylalanine, the CDR3 is 15 residues long. Of the read, only the CDR3 DNA is kept; its 45 bases are in frame from base 1. V loses 5 bases at its end and J loses 0 bases; junction bases beyond the gene matches: 6. The CDR1 and CDR2 encoded by the germline V gene (reference sequence) are LNHDA and SQIVND. This TCR was recovered from a man in his sixties with COVID-19, enrolled during active disease. Specimen: peripheral blood. The chain uses TRBV19 and TRBJ2-7, with 8 junctional bases fitting TRBD1. CDR3 protein: CASSPGGQGSYEQYF. The DNA sequence is as follows: TGTGCCAGTAGTCCCGGAGGACAGGGCTCCTACGAGCAGTACTTC.